One sample yielded the 29 T cell receptor beta chains listed below, sequenced in a study of CD8+ T cells in alopecia areata. The treatment here: oral pan-JAK inhibitor, 5-10 mg twice daily. Sequencing relied on a cDNA template that was reverse transcribed from extracted RNA. Here immunoSEQ multiplex PCR was the method, and the copy in TCRdb shows in-frame clones only, minus some. The sample has approximately 210,000 clones, 64% seen once; the top ten hold around 4.2%. The sample consisted of CD4+ T cells sorted from blood, taken at week 4, from a patient treated with tofacitinib. These TCRs come from a human donor with alopecia areata.

This rearrangement joins TRBV7-8 to TRBJ2-4; D uncertain. This CDR3 has 13 amino acids. The V gene lost 5 bases and the J gene lost 8 bases, with 13 bases spanning the gap. Germline V gene lookup returns CDR1 SGHVS and CDR2 FQNEAQ. In DNA form, the CDR3 reads TGTGCCAGCAGCCCCCCTCCTGGAGACATTCAGTACTTC. It codes for CASSPPPGDIQYF.

The chain joins TRBV27 to TRBJ1-5, with D perhaps matching TRBD1 (5 bases). The CDR3 length is 16 residues. Per germline, CDR1 MNHEY and CDR2 SMNVEV (reference sequence). The V gene lost 7 bases and the J gene lost 6 bases, with 22 bases spanning the gap. The CDR3 DNA sequence: TGTGCCAGCAATCCGTGGGTATTTAGGGGCTCTCAGCCCCAGCATTTT. Translated, it gives CASNPWVFRGSQPQHF.

This clone has only a few counts. This CDR3 is also generated by other DNA sequences in the sample. This chain links TRBV29-1 with TRBJ1-1, with 7 bases matching TRBD1. With 7 bases clipped from V and 1 base from J, the junction kept 6 bases outside the gene matches. Germline V CDR1 and CDR2: SQVTM, ANQGSEA. CDR3 length: 13 residues. CDR3: CSARQGGNTEAFF. CDR3 DNA: TGCAGCGCCCGACAGGGTGGGAACACTGAAGCTTTCTTT.

This clone was recorded once. The gene calls are TRBV7-3 and TRBJ2-5, with D uncertain. Germline CDR1 is SGHTA and CDR2 is FQGTGA. This CDR3 contains 13 residues. Trimming took off 5 bases at V and 5 bases at J, with 12 bases between the two ends. CDR3 DNA sequence: TGTGCCAGCAGCCGCTCTTCTCAGGAGACCCAGTACTTC. Its protein product is CASSRSSQETQYF.

J is TRBJ2-3 and V is TRBV30, with 8 bases that match TRBD1. V lost 3 bases and J lost 1; bases outside the gene matches: 6. Germline CDR1 reads GTSNPN; CDR2 reads SVGIG (reference sequence). CDR3 length: 15 amino acids. CDR3 bases: TGTGCCTGGAGCGTGGGACAGGCAGGCACAGATACGCAGTATTTT. This sequence encodes CAWSVGQAGTDTQYF.

This clone occurred a few times. This chain uses TRBV30 with TRBJ1-1; D is unresolved. V lost 3 bases and J 1 base, leaving 6 bases between the germline ends. Germline CDR1 GTSNPN, CDR2 SVGIG (reference sequence). The length of the CDR3 is 12 residues. The CDR3 DNA is TGTGCCTGGAGGGCAGCGAACACTGAAGCTTTCTTT. Residues: CAWRAANTEAFF.

The V call is TRBV2, the J call TRBJ2-2; no reliable D call. The CDR3 loop spans 13 amino acids. The V end was cut by 7 bases, the J end by 5 bases, with 11 bases between. Germline V gene lookup returns CDR1 SNHLY and CDR2 FYNNEI. This chain's CDR3 is CASTPRPTGELFF. CDR3 nucleotides: TGTGCCAGCACCCCGCGGCCTACCGGGGAGCTGTTTTTT.

This rearrangement joins TRBV5-1 to TRBJ2-2; D not resolved. CDR3 length: 11 residues. V lost 1 base to trimming and J lost 10 bases, with 5 bases between them. Germline V gene sequence: CDR1 SGHRS, CDR2 YFSETQ. The CDR3, as DNA: TGCGCCAGCAGCTTGCGGCAGGAGCTGTTTTTT. Translating gives CASSLRQELFF.

The chain couples TRBV6-5 to TRBJ1-6; the match to TRBD1 covers 7 bases. With V trimmed by 6 bases and J by 6 bases, 5 bases remained unmatched. CDR1 MNHEY and CDR2 SVGAGI come from the germline V gene. The CDR3 sequence is 14 residues long. The CDR3 nucleotides read TGTGCCAGCAGCCCCGGGACAGTTAATTCACCCCTCCACTTT. It codes for CASSPGTVNSPLHF.

This chain joins TRBV7-2 and TRBJ2-5, with a tentative D call TRBD2 (6 bases). Deletions cut 10 bases from V and 4 bases from J, with 10 bases between. Looked up from germline, CDR1 is SGHTA and CDR2 is FQGNSA. The CDR3 loop spans 11 amino acids. CDR3 nucleotides: TGTGCCACCGCGGGATTAGAGACCCAGTACTTC. Its translation is CATAGLETQYF.

This clone was recorded only once. V usage is TRBV25-1 and J usage is TRBJ1-2; TRBD1 matches 7 bases. The CDR3 sequence is 12 residues long. Trimming cost V 9 bases and J 8 bases; bases outside gene matches: 9. Germline assignment: CDR1 MGHDK and CDR2 SYGVNS. The CDR3 bases are TGTGCCAGTAGAACAGGGGCCCTCGGCTACACCTTC. The encoded protein is CASRTGALGYTF.

The chain combines TRBV4-2 with TRBJ2-7; D is ambiguous. The CDR3 runs 15 residues. The germline gives CDR1 LGHNA, CDR2 YNFKEQ. Trimming left V 1 base short and J 2 bases short, with 12 bases between. The CDR3 reads CASSQALGNPYEQYF. The CDR3 nucleotides read TGTGCCAGCAGCCAAGCCTTGGGCAACCCCTACGAGCAGTACTTC.

This clone was recorded once. The genes are TRBV5-1 and TRBJ1-5; D possibly corresponds to TRBD1 (5 bases). Trimming pared 4 bases from V and 3 bases from J, leaving 11 bases between. The CDR3 is made up of 14 amino acids. The germline V gene has CDR1 SGHRS and CDR2 YFSETQ. CDR3 loop: CASSDGTNNQPQHF. CDR3 DNA: TGCGCCAGCAGCGACGGGACGAACAATCAGCCCCAGCATTTT.

This clone has only one observation. The rearrangement links TRBV5-1 to TRBJ2-7; TRBD1 matches at 11 bases. The V segment lost 6 bases and the J segment 2 bases; nucleotides outside the gene matches: 4. The germline CDR1 and CDR2 sequences are SGHRS and YFSETQ. This CDR3 region has 14 residues. The CDR3 DNA reads TGCGCCAGCAAACCGGGACAGGGGGCCTACGAGCAGTACTTC. Amino acids: CASKPGQGAYEQYF.

The chain employs TRBV30 and TRBJ1-6, with TRBD1 matching over 9 bases. The CDR3 is 15 residues long. From germline, CDR1 is GTSNPN and CDR2 SVGIG (reference sequence). V lost 3 bases, J lost 3 bases, and 3 bases stayed unmatched. The CDR3 region is CAWRGDRVYNSPLHF. CDR3 DNA: TGTGCCTGGAGAGGGGACAGGGTCTATAATTCACCCCTCCACTTT. Combining the CDR3 with reference TRBV30 and TRBJ1-6 gives the whole variable domain SQTIHQWPATLVQPVGSPLSLECTVEGTSNPNLYWYRQAAGRGLQLLFYSVGIGQISSEVPQNLSASRPQDRQFILSSKKLLLSDSGFYLCAWRGDRVYNSPLHFGNGTRLTVT.

This chain uses TRBV5-6 with TRBJ2-1; D gene uncertain. Trimming pared 2 bases from V and 8 bases from J, leaving 11 bases between. CDR1 and CDR2 (germline): SGHDT, YYEEEE. This CDR3 is built from 13 residues. This chain's CDR3 is CASSFVSVDEQFF. CDR3 nucleotide sequence: TGTGCCAGCAGCTTCGTCTCCGTCGATGAGCAGTTCTTC.

This clone came up a few times. The J gene is TRBJ2-1, the V gene TRBV29-1; D might be TRBD1 or TRBD2, each matching 5 bases. In germline, CDR1 is SQVTM, CDR2 ANQGSEA. V shed 7 bases and J shed 9 bases, with 16 bases lying between them. The CDR3 has 12 amino acids. CDR3 residues: CSATGGRAEQFF. The CDR3 nucleotides are TGCAGCGCTACCGGAGGCAGGGCTGAGCAGTTCTTC.

The chain carries TRBV10-3 and TRBJ1-3; D is ambiguous. V lost 4 bases and J 3 bases, leaving 1 base between the germline ends. Germline CDR1 and CDR2: ENHRY and SYGVKD. The CDR3 length is 11 residues. The chain's CDR3 is CAISGGNTIYF. The CDR3 nucleotides read TGTGCCATCAGTGGTGGAAACACCATATATTTT.

The chain recombines TRBV5-6 with TRBJ2-7; 10 bases are shared with TRBD1. The CDR3 spans 14 residues. The trim removed 2 bases at V and 6 bases at J, leaving 5 bases unmatched. Germline V gives CDR1 SGHDT, CDR2 YYEEEE. CDR3 sequence (DNA): TGTGCCAGCAGCTTCCGGGACAGGGGAGGCGAGCAGTACTTC. Its protein product is CASSFRDRGGEQYF.

The V gene is TRBV19, the J gene TRBJ1-2, with D possibly being TRBD1 (6 bases). This CDR3 contains 13 residues. Germline CDR1 LNHDA, CDR2 SQIVND (reference sequence). Trimming cost V 7 bases and J 4 bases, with 13 bases left between them. CDR3 DNA sequence: TGTGCCAGTACTATGGCAGGGGCCTATGGCTACACCTTC. Translation gives CASTMAGAYGYTF.

This sequence joins TRBV11-3 and TRBJ2-5; a possible D gene is TRBD1 (6 bases). The CDR3 runs to 12 residues. With 4 bases removed from V and 9 bases from J, the gap between germline ends came to 12 bases. Germline loops: CDR1 SGHNT, CDR2 YENEEA. The chain's CDR3 is CASSWGPPAQYF. The DNA for the CDR3 is TGTGCCAGCAGCTGGGGGCCACCGGCCCAGTACTTC.

This clone was observed a handful of times. This chain links TRBV29-1 with TRBJ1-1, with 7 bases matching TRBD1. CDR3 length: 14 residues. Germline assignment: CDR1 SQVTM and CDR2 ANQGSEA. J was trimmed by 4 bases and V by 6 bases; bases with no gene match: 11. The CDR3 is CSVRPRGPITEAFF. In DNA form, the CDR3 reads TGCAGCGTCCGCCCTAGGGGGCCTATCACTGAAGCTTTCTTT.

This clone was seen a handful of times. The chain combines TRBV29-1 with TRBJ2-6; tentative D call: TRBD2 (6 bases). Germline CDR1 reads SQVTM; CDR2 reads ANQGSEA. V was cut by 1 base and J by 0 bases, with 10 bases left in between. The CDR3 consists of 16 residues. CDR3 sequence (DNA): TGCAGCGTTGAAGGGGACTCAACCTCTGGGGCCAACGTCCTGACTTTC. It codes for CSVEGDSTSGANVLTF.

Only a few counts were recorded for this clone. The V gene is TRBV29-1, the J gene TRBJ2-6; 7 bases match TRBD1. The germline gives CDR1 SQVTM, CDR2 ANQGSEA. V shed 7 bases, J shed 0 bases, and the junction held 9 bases outside the gene matches. The length of the CDR3 is 16 residues. CDR3 protein: CSARDSRSSGANVLTF. In DNA, the CDR3 is TGCAGCGCACGGGACAGTAGGAGCTCTGGGGCCAACGTCCTGACTTTC. The full variable domain, its missing parts supplied by reference TRBV29-1 and TRBJ2-6, is SAVISQKPSRDICQRGTSLTIQCQVDSQVTMMFWYRQQPGQSLTLIATANQGSEATYESGFVIDKFPISRPNLTFSTLTVSNMSPEDSSIYLCSARDSRSSGANVLTFGAGSRLTVL.

The chain recombines TRBV5-1 with TRBJ2-1, with TRBD2 identical over 14 bases. CDR3 length: 15 amino acids. Unmatched junction bases numbered 3, after V lost 4 bases and J lost 6 bases. The V gene's germline CDR1 is SGHRS and CDR2 YFSETQ. CDR3 sequence: CASSEGLAGVNEQFF. Written as DNA, the CDR3 is TGCGCCAGCAGCGAGGGACTAGCGGGGGTCAATGAGCAGTTCTTC.

CDR3 DNA sequence: TGTGCCAGCACCGAACGTGGGGCCTGGACCTATGGCTACACCTTC. This encodes CASTERGAWTYGYTF. The chain joins TRBV2 to TRBJ1-2; possibly TRBD1 for D (5 bases). Deletions cut 7 bases from V and 4 bases from J, with 19 bases between. CDR1 SNHLY and CDR2 FYNNEI come from the germline V gene. This CDR3 is built from 15 residues.

The J gene is TRBJ2-7, the V gene TRBV27; TRBD1 or TRBD2 may be the D gene (6 bases each). The germline CDR1 and CDR2 sequences are MNHEY and SMNVEV (reference sequence). Trimming took 9 bases from V and 0 from J, leaving 21 bases between them. This CDR3 is built from 16 residues. This CDR3 is CASRRGFGDTSYEQYF. In nucleotides, the CDR3 is TGTGCCAGTAGGAGGGGTTTTGGGGACACCTCCTACGAGCAGTACTTC.

By share, this clone ranks as medium-sized. The chain links TRBV2 to TRBJ2-3, with D hard to call. The CDR3 extends over 13 amino acids. The germline V and J ends were trimmed by 3 bases and 2 bases, with 6 bases remaining between them. CDR1 is SNHLY and CDR2 is FYNNEI in the germline V gene. The CDR3 bases are TGTGCCAGCAGTGAGCCCTTCACAGATACGCAGTATTTT. This gives the protein CASSEPFTDTQYF.

This clone has only a few counts. The chain employs TRBV7-6 and TRBJ1-6; a weak D match, TRBD1 (5 bases). The V and J ends lost 5 bases and 6 bases respectively, with 17 bases between them. The CDR3 loop spans 16 amino acids. Germline V CDR1 and CDR2: SGHVS, FNYEAQ. CDR3 nucleotides: TGTGCCAGCAGCCCCTCCGTGGGGGGTGTTAATTCACCCCTCCACTTT. Amino acids: CASSPSVGGVNSPLHF. The full variable domain, rest sourced from reference TRBV7-6 and TRBJ1-6, is GAGVSQSPRYKVTKRGQDVALRCDPISGHVSLYWYRQALGQGPEFLTYFNYEAQQDKSGLPNDRFSAERPEGSISTLTIQRTEQRDSAMYRCASSPSVGGVNSPLHFGNGTRLTVT.